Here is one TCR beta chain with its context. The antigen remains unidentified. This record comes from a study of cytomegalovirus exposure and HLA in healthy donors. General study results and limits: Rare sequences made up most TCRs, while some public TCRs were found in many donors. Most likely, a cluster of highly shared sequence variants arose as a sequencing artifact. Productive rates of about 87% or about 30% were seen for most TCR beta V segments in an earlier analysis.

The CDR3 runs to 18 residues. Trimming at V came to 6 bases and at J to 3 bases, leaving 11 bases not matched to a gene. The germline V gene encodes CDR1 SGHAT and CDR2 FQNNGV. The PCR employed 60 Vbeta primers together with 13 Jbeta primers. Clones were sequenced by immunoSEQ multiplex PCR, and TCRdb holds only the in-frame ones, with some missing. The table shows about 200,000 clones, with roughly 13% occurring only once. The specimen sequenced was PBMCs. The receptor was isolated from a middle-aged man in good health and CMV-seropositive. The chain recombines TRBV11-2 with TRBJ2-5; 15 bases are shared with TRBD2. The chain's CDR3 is CASRRTSGGAGSEETQYF. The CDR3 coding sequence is TGTGCCAGCAGAAGGACTAGCGGGGGGGCTGGTTCGGAAGAGACCCAGTACTTC.